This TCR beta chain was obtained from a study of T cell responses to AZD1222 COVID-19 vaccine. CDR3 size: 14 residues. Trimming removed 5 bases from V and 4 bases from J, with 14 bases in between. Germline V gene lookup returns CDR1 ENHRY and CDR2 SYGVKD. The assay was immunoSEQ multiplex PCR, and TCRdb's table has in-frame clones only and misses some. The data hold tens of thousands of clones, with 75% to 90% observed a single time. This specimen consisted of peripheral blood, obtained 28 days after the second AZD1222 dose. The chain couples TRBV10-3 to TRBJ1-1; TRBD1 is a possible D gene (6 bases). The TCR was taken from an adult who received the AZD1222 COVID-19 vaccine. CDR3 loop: CAISKPGQLTEAFF. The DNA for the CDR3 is TGTGCCATCAGTAAACCGGGACAACTCACTGAAGCTTTCTTT.